Below are 12 T cell receptor beta chains sequenced from a single sample in a study of shared clonotypes between healthy human individuals. The repertoire was sequenced with immunoSEQ multiplex PCR; TCRdb's copy has only in-frame clones and lacks some. Among some 480,000 clones, less than 80% were seen once, and the ten largest hold about 12%. The material sequenced was PBMCs. The receptors shown here come from a woman aged 35 to 49 in good health. Some clones in this sample may be carry-over from other donors' samples.

This chain connects TRBV28 to TRBJ2-3; possibly TRBD1 or TRBD2 for D (5 bases each). There are 13 residues in the CDR3. The germline gives CDR1 MDHEN, CDR2 SYDVKM. V shed 6 bases and J shed 6 bases, with 13 bases lying between them. The CDR3 protein is CASRGRSRDTQYF. The CDR3 DNA reads as TGTGCCAGCAGGGGACGTTCGAGGGATACGCAGTATTTT.

This clone has only one observation. This sequence joins TRBV5-6 and TRBJ2-1; 8 bases agree with TRBD1. V trimming: 3 bases; J trimming: 4 bases; junction bases outside the gene matches: 0. CDR1 and CDR2 from the germline V gene are SGHDT and YYEEEE. CDR3 length: 13 residues. CDR3 DNA: TGTGCCAGCAGCTGGACAGGGTACAATGAGCAGTTCTTC. Amino acids: CASSWTGYNEQFF.

This chain joins TRBV2 and TRBJ1-2; 9 bases are shared with TRBD1. V was pared by 8 bases and J by 5 bases, with 6 bases of the junction left unmatched. The CDR3 consists of 13 residues. Germline V gene data show CDR1 as SNHLY and CDR2 as FYNNEI. The CDR3 here is CASRDRALYGYTF. The CDR3, as DNA: TGTGCCAGCCGGGACAGGGCCTTATATGGCTACACCTTC. Supplemented by reference TRBV2 and TRBJ1-2, the full variable domain reads EPEVTQTPSHQVTQMGQEVILRCVPISNHLYFYWYRQILGQKVEFLVSFYNNEISEKSEIFDDQFSVERPDGSNFTLKIRSTKLEDSAMYFCASRDRALYGYTFGSGTRLTVV.

CDR3 sequence (DNA): TGTGCCAGCAGCTTAGGGACTAGCGAGTCAGAGACCCAGTACTTC. Translating gives CASSLGTSESETQYF. The chain recombines TRBV11-1 with TRBJ2-5; 9 bases fit TRBD2. The CDR3 spans 15 residues. The germline gives CDR1 SGHAT, CDR2 FQDESV (reference sequence). J was trimmed by 4 bases and V by 1 base; bases with no gene match: 4.

V usage is TRBV29-1 and J usage is TRBJ2-7; maybe TRBD2 (6 bases). Trimming removed 3 bases at V and 5 bases at J, with 14 bases between. There are 13 residues in the CDR3. In germline, CDR1 is SQVTM, CDR2 ANQGSEA. In nucleotides, the CDR3 is TGCAGCGTTGATGTTATGGCGGGGAACGAGCAGTACTTC. This codes for CSVDVMAGNEQYF.

This clone was found many times. Other DNA sequences of this sample code for an identical CDR3. The genes are TRBV27 and TRBJ1-1; 7 positions match TRBD1. The CDR3 extends over 13 amino acids. J lost 5 bases, V lost 5 bases, and 5 bases had no gene match. CDR1 and CDR2 (germline): MNHEY, SMNVEV (reference sequence). CDR3 DNA sequence: TGTGCCAGCAGTCAACAGGGGCGGACTGAAGCTTTCTTT. Translated: CASSQQGRTEAFF.

The J gene is TRBJ1-1, the V gene TRBV29-1; a weak D match, TRBD1 (6 bases). V gave up 7 bases and J gave up 3 bases, with 18 bases separating them. Germline V gene data show CDR1 as SQVTM and CDR2 as ANQGSEA. The CDR3 totals 14 residues. This CDR3 is CSAKERGEYTEAFF. CDR3 nucleotide sequence: TGCAGCGCAAAGGAAAGGGGGGAGTACACTGAAGCTTTCTTT.

J is TRBJ1-2 and V is TRBV27; no clear D. The CDR3 totals 14 residues. V lost 3 bases to trimming and J lost 3 bases, with 11 bases between them. Germline V CDR1 and CDR2: MNHEY, SMNVEV (reference sequence). CDR3 in amino acids: CASSFRRPYYGYTF. CDR3 sequence (DNA): TGTGCCAGCAGTTTTCGCCGGCCGTACTATGGCTACACCTTC.

The chain combines TRBV28 with TRBJ2-1, with 10 bases lining up with TRBD2. The CDR3 contains 13 residues. The junction had 8 bases not matched to a gene; V was cut back by 10 bases and J by 8 bases. CDR1 is MDHEN and CDR2 is SYDVKM in the germline V gene. The CDR3 DNA sequence: TGTGCCACCCAGCGGGAGGGCCTGTATGAGCAGTTCTTC. Protein product: CATQREGLYEQFF.

This chain uses TRBV7-2 with TRBJ1-2; D is undetermined. Per germline, CDR1 SGHTA and CDR2 FQGNSA. The CDR3 extends over 17 amino acids. Deletions cut 4 bases from V and 5 bases from J, with 23 bases between. The CDR3 protein is CASSSGHGLHNSYGYTF. In DNA form, the CDR3 reads TGTGCCAGCAGCTCCGGGCACGGGCTACATAACTCTTATGGCTACACCTTC. Filled out from reference TRBV7-2 and TRBJ1-2, the complete variable domain reads GAGVSQSPSNKVTEKGKDVELRCDPISGHTALYWYRQSLGQGLEFLIYFQGNSAPDKSGLPSDRFSAERTGGSVSTLTIQRTQQEDSAVYLCASSSGHGLHNSYGYTFGSGTRLTVV.

This sequence joins TRBV27 and TRBJ2-5, with 9 bases matching TRBD1. The DNA end favors TRBJ2-7, so the J call may be wrong. CDR1 and CDR2 (germline): MNHEY, SMNVEV (reference sequence). The CDR3 sequence is 14 residues long. Here the CDR3 reads CASSAGQGWYEQYF. In nucleotides, the CDR3 is TGTGCCAGCAGTGCGGGACAGGGCTGGTACGAGCAGTACTTC.

The rearrangement links TRBV28 to TRBJ2-1, with a possible D match to TRBD1 (5 bases). Germline values: CDR1 MDHEN, CDR2 SYDVKM. The CDR3 has 14 amino acids. Trimming shortened V by 5 bases and J by 5 bases, and 13 bases separated the two germline ends. The CDR3 loop is CASSPMDIDNEQFF. The CDR3 DNA reads as TGTGCCAGCAGTCCTATGGACATTGACAATGAGCAGTTCTTC.